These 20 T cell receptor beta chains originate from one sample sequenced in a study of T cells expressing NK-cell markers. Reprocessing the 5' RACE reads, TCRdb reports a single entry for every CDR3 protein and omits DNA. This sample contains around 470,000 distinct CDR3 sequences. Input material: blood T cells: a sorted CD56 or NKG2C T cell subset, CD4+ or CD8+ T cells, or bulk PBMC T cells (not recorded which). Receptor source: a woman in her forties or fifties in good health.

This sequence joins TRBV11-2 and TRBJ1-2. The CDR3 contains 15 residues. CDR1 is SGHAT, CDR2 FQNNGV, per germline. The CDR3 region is CASSLKMGPNYGYTF.

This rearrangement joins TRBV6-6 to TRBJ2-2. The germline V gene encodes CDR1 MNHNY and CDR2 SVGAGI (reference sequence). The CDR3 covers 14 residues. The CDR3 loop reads CASTLDLNTGELFF.

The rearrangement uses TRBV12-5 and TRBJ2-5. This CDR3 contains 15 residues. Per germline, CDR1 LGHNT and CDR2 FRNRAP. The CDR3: CASGLSGIPRETQYF.

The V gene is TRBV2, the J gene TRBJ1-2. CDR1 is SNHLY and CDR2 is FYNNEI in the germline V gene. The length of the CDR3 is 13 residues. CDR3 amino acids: CASSPDLRGGYTF. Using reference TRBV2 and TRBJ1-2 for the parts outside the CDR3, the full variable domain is EPEVTQTPSHQVTQMGQEVILRCVPISNHLYFYWYRQILGQKVEFLVSFYNNEISEKSEIFDDQFSVERPDGSNFTLKIRSTKLEDSAMYFCASSPDLRGGYTFGSGTRLTVV.

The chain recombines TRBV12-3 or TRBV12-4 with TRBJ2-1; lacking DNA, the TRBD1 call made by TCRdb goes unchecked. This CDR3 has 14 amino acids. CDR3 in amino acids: CASSLKGGVNEQFF.

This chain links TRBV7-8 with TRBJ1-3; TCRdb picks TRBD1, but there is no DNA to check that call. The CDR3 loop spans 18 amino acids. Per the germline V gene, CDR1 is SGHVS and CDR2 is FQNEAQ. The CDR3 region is CASSQDRVRKGTGNTIYF.

CDR3 residues: CSAESSSYGYTF. The rearrangement joins TRBV20-1 to TRBJ1-2. Looked up from germline, CDR1 is DFQATT and CDR2 is SNEGSKA (reference sequence). The CDR3 has 12 residues.

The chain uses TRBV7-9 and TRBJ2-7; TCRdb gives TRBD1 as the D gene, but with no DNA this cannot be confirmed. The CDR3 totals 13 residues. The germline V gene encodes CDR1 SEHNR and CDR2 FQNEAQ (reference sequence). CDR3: CASSLLQDGEQYF.

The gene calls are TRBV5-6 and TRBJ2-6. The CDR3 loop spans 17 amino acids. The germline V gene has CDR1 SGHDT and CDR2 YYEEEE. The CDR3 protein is CASSLGFRNSGANVLTF.

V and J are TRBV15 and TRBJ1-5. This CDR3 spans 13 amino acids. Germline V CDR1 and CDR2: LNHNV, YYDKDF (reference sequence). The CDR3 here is CATSTTFNQPQHF.

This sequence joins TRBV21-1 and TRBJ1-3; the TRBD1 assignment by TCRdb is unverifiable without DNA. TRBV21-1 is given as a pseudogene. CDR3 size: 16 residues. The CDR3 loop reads CASSKDRVKDGNTIYF.

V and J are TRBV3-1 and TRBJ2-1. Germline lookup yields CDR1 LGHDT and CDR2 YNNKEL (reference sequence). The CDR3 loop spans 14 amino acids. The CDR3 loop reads CASSQDLTRLGKFF.

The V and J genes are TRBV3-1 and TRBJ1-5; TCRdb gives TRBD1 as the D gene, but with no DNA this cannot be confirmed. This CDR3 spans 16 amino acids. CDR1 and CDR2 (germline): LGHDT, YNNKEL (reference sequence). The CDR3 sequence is CASSQMTGKSNQPQHF.

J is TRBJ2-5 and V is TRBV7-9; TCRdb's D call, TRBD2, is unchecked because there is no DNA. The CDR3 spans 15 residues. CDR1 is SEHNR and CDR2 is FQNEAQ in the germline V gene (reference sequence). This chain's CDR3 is CASSPRLAYQETQHF.

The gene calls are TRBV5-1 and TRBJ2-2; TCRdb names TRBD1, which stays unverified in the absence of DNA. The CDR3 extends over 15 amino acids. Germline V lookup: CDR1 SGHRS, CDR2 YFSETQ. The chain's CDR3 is CASSPWGRDGGELFF.

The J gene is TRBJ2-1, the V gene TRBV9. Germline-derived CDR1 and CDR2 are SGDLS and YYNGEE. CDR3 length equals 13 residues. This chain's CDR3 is CASSPRLYNEQFF.

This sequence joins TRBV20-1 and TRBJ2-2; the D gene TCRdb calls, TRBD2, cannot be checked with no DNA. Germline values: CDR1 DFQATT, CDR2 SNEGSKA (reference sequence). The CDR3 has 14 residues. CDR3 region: CSAPKGGRSGELFF.

CDR3: CASSYSRQGVYEQYF. The gene calls are TRBV6-5 and TRBJ2-7; TCRdb lists TRBD1, though no DNA is available to test this call. Germline-derived CDR1 and CDR2 are MNHEY and SVGAGI. This CDR3 region has 15 residues.

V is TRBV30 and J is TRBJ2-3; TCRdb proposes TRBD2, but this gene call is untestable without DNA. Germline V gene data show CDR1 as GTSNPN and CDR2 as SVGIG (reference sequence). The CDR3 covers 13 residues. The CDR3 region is CAGSRDSADTQYF.

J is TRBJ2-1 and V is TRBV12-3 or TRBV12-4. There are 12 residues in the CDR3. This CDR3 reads CASSGQYYEQFF.